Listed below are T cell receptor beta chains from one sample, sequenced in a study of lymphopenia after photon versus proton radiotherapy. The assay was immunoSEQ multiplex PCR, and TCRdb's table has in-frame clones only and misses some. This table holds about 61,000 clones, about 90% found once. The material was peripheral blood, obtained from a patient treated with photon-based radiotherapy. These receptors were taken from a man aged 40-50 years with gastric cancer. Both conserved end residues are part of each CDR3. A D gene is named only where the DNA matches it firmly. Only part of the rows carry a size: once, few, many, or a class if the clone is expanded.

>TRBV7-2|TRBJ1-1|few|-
CASSLGRNTEAFF
TGTGCCAGCAGCTTAGGGCGCAACACTGAAGCTTTCTTT
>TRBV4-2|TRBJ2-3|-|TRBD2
CASSQARTSGGAIGSTDTQYF
TGTGCCAGCAGCCAAGCCCGTACTAGCGGGGGGGCTATCGGGAGCACAGATACGCAGTATTTT
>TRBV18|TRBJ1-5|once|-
CASSPDRTQPQHF
TGTGCCAGCTCACCAGACAGGACCCAGCCCCAGCATTTT
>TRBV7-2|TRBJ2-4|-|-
CASSMSRGKNIQYF
TGTGCCAGCAGCATGTCCAGGGGCAAAAACATTCAGTACTTC
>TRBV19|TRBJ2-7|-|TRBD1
CASSITGTGYEQYF
TGTGCCAGTAGTATAACGGGGACAGGGTACGAGCAGTACTTC
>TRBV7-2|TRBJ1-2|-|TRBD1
CASSPRTGIYGYTF
TGTGCCAGCAGCCCGAGGACAGGGATCTATGGCTACACCTTC
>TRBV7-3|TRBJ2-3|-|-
CASSPRWGDTQYF
TGTGCCAGCAGCCCACGGTGGGGGGATACGCAGTATTTT
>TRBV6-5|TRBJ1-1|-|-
CASRGAQRYTEAFF
TGTGCCAGCAGGGGGGCACAACGGTACACTGAAGCTTTCTTT
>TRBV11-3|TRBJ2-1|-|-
CASSLGLRESPRNEQFF
TGTGCCAGCAGCTTAGGTCTCCGGGAGTCACCAAGGAATGAGCAGTTCTTC
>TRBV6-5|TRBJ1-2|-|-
CASRPASEGYTF
TGTGCCAGTCGCCCAGCGTCGGAGGGCTACACCTTC
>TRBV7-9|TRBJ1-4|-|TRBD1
CASSWDRGNEKLFF
TGTGCCAGCAGCTGGGACAGGGGTAATGAAAAACTGTTTTTT
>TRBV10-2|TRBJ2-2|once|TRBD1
CASRAGTGNAGELFF
TGCGCCAGCAGGGCCGGGACAGGGAATGCCGGGGAGCTGTTTTTT
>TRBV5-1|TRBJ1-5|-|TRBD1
CASSLSGQGSQPQHF
TGCGCCAGCAGCTTGAGCGGACAGGGGAGTCAGCCCCAGCATTTT
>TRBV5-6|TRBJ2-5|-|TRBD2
CASSLALGGGALGETQYF
TGTGCCAGCAGCTTGGCCCTGGGCGGGGGGGCCCTCGGAGAGACCCAGTACTTC
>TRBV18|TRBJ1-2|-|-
CASSAQANYGYTF
TGTGCCAGCTCAGCACAGGCTAACTATGGCTACACCTTC
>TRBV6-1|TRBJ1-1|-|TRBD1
CASRQEDRGHTEAFF
TGTGCCAGCAGACAGGAGGACAGGGGGCATACTGAAGCTTTCTTT
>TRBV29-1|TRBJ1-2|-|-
CSVEAGGDGYTF
TGCAGCGTTGAGGCCGGGGGTGATGGCTACACCTTC
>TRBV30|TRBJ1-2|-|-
CAGHLHGTISFVNYGYTF
TGTGCCGGGCACCTTCACGGGACTATAAGTTTCGTCAACTATGGCTACACCTTC
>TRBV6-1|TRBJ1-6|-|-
CASSEASNRVKAPLHF
TGTGCCAGCAGTGAAGCCTCAAACAGGGTGAAGGCACCCCTCCACTTT
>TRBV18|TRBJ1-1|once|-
CASSDRTRMNTEAFF
TGTGCCAGCTCAGACCGGACAAGGATGAACACTGAAGCTTTCTTT
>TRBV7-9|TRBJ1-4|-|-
CASSLVGDGLNEKLFF
TGTGCCAGCAGCTTAGTAGGAGACGGGCTTAATGAAAAACTGTTTTTT
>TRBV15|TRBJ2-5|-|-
CATSRGGVQETQYF
TGTGCCACCAGCAGAGGTGGGGTCCAAGAGACCCAGTACTTC
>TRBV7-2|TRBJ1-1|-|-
CASKGSETDRTEAFF
TGTGCCAGCAAGGGATCCGAGACAGATCGAACTGAAGCTTTCTTT
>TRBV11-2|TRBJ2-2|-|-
CASSLTGPGELFF
TGTGCCAGCAGCTTGACAGGCCCCGGGGAGCTGTTTTTT
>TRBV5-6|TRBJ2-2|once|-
CASGSGRMTGELFF
TGTGCCAGTGGGAGTGGAAGGATGACCGGGGAGCTGTTTTTT
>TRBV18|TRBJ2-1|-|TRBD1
CASSRAPRGHEQFF
TGTGCCAGCTCACGAGCACCGAGGGGGCATGAGCAGTTCTTC
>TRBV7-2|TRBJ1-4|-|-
CASSTSTNEKLFF
TGCGCCAGCAGCACCTCAACTAATGAAAAACTGTTTTTT
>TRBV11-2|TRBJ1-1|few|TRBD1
CASRSSGTGSFF
TGTGCCAGCAGGTCTTCCGGGACAGGGTCTTTCTTT
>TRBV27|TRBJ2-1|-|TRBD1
CASRYTSGTGHNEQFF
TGTGCCAGCAGATACACCTCCGGGACAGGGCACAATGAGCAGTTCTTC
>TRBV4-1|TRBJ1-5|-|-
CASSQGRDQPQHF
TGCGCCAGCAGCCAGGGCAGAGATCAGCCCCAGCATTTT
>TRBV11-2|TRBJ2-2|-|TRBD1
CASSHRTGGPNTGELFF
TGTGCCAGCAGCCATCGGACAGGGGGCCCGAACACCGGGGAGCTGTTTTTT
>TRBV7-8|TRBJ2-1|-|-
CASSSFGGSYNEQFF
TGTGCCAGCAGCTCCTTTGGGGGCTCCTACAATGAGCAGTTCTTC
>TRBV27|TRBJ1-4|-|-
CASSLELGDEKLFF
TGTGCCAGCAGTTTGGAGCTCGGAGATGAAAAACTGTTTTTT
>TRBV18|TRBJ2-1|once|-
CASSTGNYNEQFF
TGTGCCAGCTCAACCGGGAACTACAATGAGCAGTTCTTC
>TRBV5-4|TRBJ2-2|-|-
CASSLDVINTGELFF
TGTGCCAGCAGCTTGGATGTAATCAACACCGGGGAGCTGTTTTTT
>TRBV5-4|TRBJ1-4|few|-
CASSRIAGEKLFF
TGTGCCAGCAGCCGTATAGCCGGGGAAAAACTGTTTTTT
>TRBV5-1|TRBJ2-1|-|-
CASSLWDNEQFF
TGCGCCAGCAGCCTGTGGGACAATGAGCAGTTCTTC
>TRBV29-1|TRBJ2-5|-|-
CSVEEGGLAGETQYF
TGCAGCGTTGAAGAGGGTGGGCTAGCTGGGGAGACCCAGTACTTC
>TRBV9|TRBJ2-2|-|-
CASSPNTGELFF
TGTGCCAGCAGCCCAAACACCGGGGAGCTGTTTTTT
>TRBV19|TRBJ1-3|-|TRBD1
CASSGTGAVSGNTIYF
TGTGCCAGTAGTGGGACAGGGGCGGTCTCTGGAAACACCATATATTTT
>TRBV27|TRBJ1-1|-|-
CASLPIGENEAFF
TGTGCCAGCCTCCCCATCGGGGAGAATGAAGCTTTCTTT
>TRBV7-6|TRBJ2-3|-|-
CASSLAVAPGDTQYF
TGTGCCAGCAGCCTCGCTGTGGCACCTGGGGATACGCAGTATTTT
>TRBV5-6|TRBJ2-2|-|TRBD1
CASSLAAQGVTGELFF
TGTGCCAGCAGCTTGGCTGCTCAGGGGGTCACCGGGGAGCTGTTTTTT
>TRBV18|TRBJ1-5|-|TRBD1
CASSPSRQGAPQHF
TGTGCCAGCTCACCATCCCGACAGGGCGCGCCCCAGCATTTT
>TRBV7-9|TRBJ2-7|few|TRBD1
CASSAGTGGEQYF
TGTGCCAGCAGCGCCGGGACAGGGGGCGAGCAGTACTTC
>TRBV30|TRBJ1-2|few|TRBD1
CAWSPTGTVNYGYTF
TGTGCCTGGAGCCCCACCGGGACAGTTAACTATGGCTACACCTTC